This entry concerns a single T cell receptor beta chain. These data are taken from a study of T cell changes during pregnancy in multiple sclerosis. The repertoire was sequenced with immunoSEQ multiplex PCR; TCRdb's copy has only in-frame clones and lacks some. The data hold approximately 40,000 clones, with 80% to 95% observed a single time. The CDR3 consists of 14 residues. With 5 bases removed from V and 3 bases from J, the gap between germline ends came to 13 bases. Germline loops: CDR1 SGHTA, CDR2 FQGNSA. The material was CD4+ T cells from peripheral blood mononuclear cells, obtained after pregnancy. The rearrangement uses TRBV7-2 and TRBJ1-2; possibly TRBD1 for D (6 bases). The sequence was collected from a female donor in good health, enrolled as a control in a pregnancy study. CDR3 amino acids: CASSDPGQYYGYTF. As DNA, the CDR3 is TGTGCCAGCAGCGATCCTGGACAGTACTATGGCTACACCTTC.